Detailed here is one T cell receptor beta chain. The specificity of this receptor is unknown. No qualities accompany the bases; no much larger clone lies one base away. Here V drops 1 base and J drops 6 bases, and the junction holds 8 bases not matched to any gene. From cysteine to phenylalanine, the CDR3 is 15 amino acids long. Solely the CDR3 DNA is kept, with 45 bases framed from the first base. The CDR1 and CDR2 encoded by the germline V gene (reference sequence) are GTSNPN and SVGIG. The immunoSEQ Assay was used to sequence TCR beta CDR3 regions from DNA. The original pipeline was this. To compute T cell density, TCR beta template counts were normalized to usable DNA, which was estimated by amplifying housekeeping genes. The preseqR package was used to estimate richness by extrapolating to 400,000 templates for PBMC samples and to 120,000 templates for tissue samples. Clonality was taken to be one minus Pielou's evenness. Tissue-enriched TCRs were identified through differential abundance testing performed on productive amino-acid clonotypes, with a minimum total count of 5 and an alpha of 0.1. The Jaccard Index and the Morisita Overlap Index were used to quantify repertoire overlap between compartments. GLIPH clustered TCR beta CDR3s with public tetramer-defined viral CDR3s; viral motifs required at least three viral sequences plus V-gene enrichment. Entries here come from immuneACCESS through TCRdb and include only in-frame sequences with V and J called. Some clones fail to appear in such tables; in the studies checked, an unresolved V gene covers under half of the shortfall, and the cause of the remainder is unknown. That table furnishes V, J and clone size, whereas the DNA furnished D and trimming. The sample profile shows under 70,000 clones; approximately 90% of them were found once. The ten largest clones capture over 4% of the sample.

This sample is drawn from a study of T cells in localized non-small cell lung cancer (dated by TCRdb to about 2020). Looking at the study overall: The study analyzed T cell repertoires of 236 early-stage NSCLC patients, comparing tumors and uninvolved tumor-adjacent lungs. The cohort consisted of 236 treatment-naive NSCLC patients whose localized lung tumors had been resected. Of the NSCLC patients, 120 to 150 were male and some 97 were female, and the mean age was approximately 66 years. The paper's findings and limits, for the study overall: Longer overall survival was associated with higher T cell density in blood, whereas shorter survival was associated with higher clonality in adjacent lung. Multi-region tumor sequencing was not performed, so intratumor heterogeneity could not be excluded. Because the study design was exploratory, TCR variables were selected using unadjusted p-values without false-discovery rate correction. Uninvolved tumor-adjacent lung showed the highest T cell clonality, higher than tumor, which suggests more focused antigenic responses in the uninvolved tumor-adjacent lung. A median of roughly 60 of the top 100 tumor clones were detected in paired uninvolved adjacent lung, and approximately 28 of these tumor clones were also found among the top 100 clones of the paired uninvolved adjacent lung.

At diagnosis, peripheral blood, uninvolved tumor-adjacent lung and tumor were collected and were preserved as a mix of fresh-frozen and FFPE material. For TCR repertoire profiling, blood samples were analyzed in the form of peripheral blood mononuclear cells. The sample was peripheral blood, taken before any cancer treatment. This TCR derives from a woman aged 40-69 years with stage I lung adenocarcinoma. The chain links TRBV30 with TRBJ2-3; TRBD2 agrees with 9 junctional bases. The CDR3 here reads CAWSGVAGVIDTQYF. At the DNA level, the sequence is TGTGCCTGGAGTGGGGTAGCGGGAGTCATTGATACGCAGTATTTT.